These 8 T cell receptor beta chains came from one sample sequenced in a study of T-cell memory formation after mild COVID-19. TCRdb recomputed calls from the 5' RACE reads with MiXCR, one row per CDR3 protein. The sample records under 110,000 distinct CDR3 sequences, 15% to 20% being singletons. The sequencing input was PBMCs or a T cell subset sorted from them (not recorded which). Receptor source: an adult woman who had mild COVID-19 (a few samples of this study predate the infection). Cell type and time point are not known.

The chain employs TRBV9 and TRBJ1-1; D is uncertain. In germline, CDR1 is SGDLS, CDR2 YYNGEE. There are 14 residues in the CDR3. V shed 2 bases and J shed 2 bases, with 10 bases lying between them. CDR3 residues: CASSVAGHNTEAFF. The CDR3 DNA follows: TGTGCCAGCAGCGTCGCAGGTCACAACACTGAAGCTTTCTTT. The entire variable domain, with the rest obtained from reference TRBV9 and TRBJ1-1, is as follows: DSGVTQTPKHLITATGQRVTLRCSPRSGDLSVYWYQQSLDQGLQFLIQYYNGEERAKGNILERFSAQQFPDLHSELNLSSLELGDSALYFCASSVAGHNTEAFFGQGTRLTVV.

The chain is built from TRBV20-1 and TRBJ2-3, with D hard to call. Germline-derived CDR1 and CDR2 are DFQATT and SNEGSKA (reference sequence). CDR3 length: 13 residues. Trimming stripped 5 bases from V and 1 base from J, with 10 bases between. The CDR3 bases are TGCAGTGCTCCCTGGGGTGGCACAGATACGCAGTATTTT. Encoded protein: CSAPWGGTDTQYF.

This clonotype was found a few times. This CDR3 is CASSLGPLAATTIYNEQFF. The CDR3 nucleotides are TGTGCCAGCAGTTTGGGGCCACTAGCAGCCACGACTATTTACAATGAGCAGTTCTTC. The chain employs TRBV12-3 or TRBV12-4 and TRBJ2-1, with D perhaps TRBD2 (6 bases). Trimming shortened V by 3 bases and J by 4 bases, and 25 bases separated the two germline ends. The CDR3 loop spans 19 amino acids.

The CDR3 is CASSPGTGEQYF. Here the CDR3 DNA reads TGTGCCAGCAGTCCCGGGACAGGGGAGCAGTACTTC. V and J are TRBV12-3 or TRBV12-4 and TRBJ2-7, with TRBD1 matching over 9 bases. V lost 5 bases, J lost 7 bases, and 3 bases stayed unmatched. There are 12 residues in the CDR3.

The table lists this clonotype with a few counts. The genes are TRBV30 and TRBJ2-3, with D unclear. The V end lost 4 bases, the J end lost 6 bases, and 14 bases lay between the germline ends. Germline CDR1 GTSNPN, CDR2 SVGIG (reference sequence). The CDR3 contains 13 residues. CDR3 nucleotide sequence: TGTGCCTGGACCCTACCCTCTGGGGATACGCAGTATTTT. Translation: CAWTLPSGDTQYF.

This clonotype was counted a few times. The CDR3 region has the DNA TGTGCCAGCAGCTTAGCGCGGGGCGCAGATACGCAGTATTTT. Encoded protein: CASSLARGADTQYF. The genes are TRBV7-2 and TRBJ2-3, with D tentatively TRBD2 (6 bases). Germline values: CDR1 SGHTA, CDR2 FQGNSA. Trimming left V 0 bases short and J 4 bases short, with 8 bases between. CDR3 length equals 14 residues.

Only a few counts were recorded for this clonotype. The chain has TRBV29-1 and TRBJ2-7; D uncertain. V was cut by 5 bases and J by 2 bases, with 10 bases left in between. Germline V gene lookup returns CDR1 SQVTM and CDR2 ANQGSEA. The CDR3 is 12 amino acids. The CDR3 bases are TGCAGCGTTAAGGCCGCCGCCTACGAGCAGTACTTC. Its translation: CSVKAAAYEQYF.

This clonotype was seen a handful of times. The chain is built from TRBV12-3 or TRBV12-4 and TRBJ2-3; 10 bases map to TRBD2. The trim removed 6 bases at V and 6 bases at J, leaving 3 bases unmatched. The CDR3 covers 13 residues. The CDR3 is CASSETSGDTQYF. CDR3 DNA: TGTGCCAGCAGCGAGACTAGCGGGGATACGCAGTATTTT.